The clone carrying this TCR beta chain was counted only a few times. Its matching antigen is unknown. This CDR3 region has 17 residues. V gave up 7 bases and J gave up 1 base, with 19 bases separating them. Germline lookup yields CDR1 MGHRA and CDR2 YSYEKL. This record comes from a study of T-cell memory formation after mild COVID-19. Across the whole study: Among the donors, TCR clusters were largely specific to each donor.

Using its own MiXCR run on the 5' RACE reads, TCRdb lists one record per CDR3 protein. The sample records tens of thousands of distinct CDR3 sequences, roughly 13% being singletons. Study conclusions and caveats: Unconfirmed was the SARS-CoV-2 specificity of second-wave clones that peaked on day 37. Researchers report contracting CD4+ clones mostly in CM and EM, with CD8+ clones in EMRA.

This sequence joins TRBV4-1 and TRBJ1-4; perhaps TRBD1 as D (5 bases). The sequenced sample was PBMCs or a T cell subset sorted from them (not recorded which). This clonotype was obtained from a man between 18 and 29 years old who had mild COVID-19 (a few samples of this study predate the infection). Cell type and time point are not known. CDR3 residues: CASTPRPGRGTNEKLFF. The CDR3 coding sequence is TGCGCCAGCACCCCAAGACCGGGAAGGGGAACTAATGAAAAACTGTTTTTT.